This is a list of T cell receptor beta chains from one sample in a study of regulatory T cells in long-lasting Graves disease. TCRdb recomputed calls from the multiplex PCR reads with MiXCR, one row per CDR3 protein. The sample yields approximately 360,000 distinct CDR3 sequences, roughly 20% seen once. The specimen comprised peripheral blood mononuclear cells (PBMCs), sampled when the disease was refractory, from a patient treated with antithyroid drugs. These receptors all come from a woman aged 40 to 50 with Graves disease. Both conserved end residues are part of each CDR3. The order of the fields is clone size, CDR3 length, V gene, J gene, D gene, CDR3 protein, CDR3 DNA. D genes are given only for firm matches. Clone size is not always given. Where it is, it says once, few, many or a class for expanded clones.

many	24	TRBV28	TRBJ1-1	TRBD1	CASSSQGQGDEGWVIELMNTEAFF	TGTGCCAGCAGTTCCCAAGGACAGGGCGATGAAGGGTGGGTCATTGAGTTGATGAACACTGAAGCTTTCTTT
NA	17	TRBV14	TRBJ2-7	TRBD1	CASSRTFGTGRLYEQYF	TGTGCCAGCAGCCGGACCTTCGGGACAGGGAGGCTCTACGAGCAGTACTTC
many	14	TRBV28	TRBJ1-5	NA	CASSLLESNQPQHF	TGTGCCAGCAGTTTACTCGAAAGCAATCAGCCCCAGCATTTT
NA	14	TRBV3-1	TRBJ1-5	NA	CASSQATLGGPQHF	TGTGCCAGCAGCCAAGCTACCCTGGGGGGTCCCCAGCATTTT
NA	15	TRBV7-3	TRBJ2-2	TRBD2	CASSLSAGAGGELFF	TGTGCCAGCAGCTTATCGGCGGGAGCGGGCGGGGAGCTGTTTTTT
many	15	TRBV5-4	TRBJ1-2	TRBD1	CASSPQGIANYGYTF	TGTGCCAGCAGCCCACAGGGGATAGCTAACTATGGCTACACCTTC
few	15	TRBV7-9	TRBJ2-1	TRBD2	CASSHGTISYNEQFF	TGTGCCAGCAGCCACGGGACTATCTCCTACAATGAGCAGTTCTTC
many	13	TRBV28	TRBJ2-7	NA	CASSSTPYYEQYF	TGTGCCAGCAGTTCAACACCTTACTACGAGCAGTACTTC
many	14	TRBV12-3/TRBV12-4	TRBJ2-7	NA	CASSLGVGTREQYF	TGTGCCAGCAGTTTAGGGGTCGGTACGCGCGAGCAGTACTTC
many	12	TRBV29-1	TRBJ2-7	NA	CSVDKGAYEQYF	TGCAGCGTTGATAAGGGGGCCTACGAGCAGTACTTC
NA	15	TRBV2	TRBJ1-4	TRBD1	CASSLQGALNEKLFF	TGTGCCAGCAGTTTACAGGGGGCGCTTAATGAAAAACTGTTTTTT
NA	16	TRBV12-3/TRBV12-4	TRBJ1-5	NA	CASSIAGGASNQPQHF	TGTGCCAGCAGTATTGCTGGGGGGGCCAGCAATCAGCCCCAGCATTTT
NA	11	TRBV19	TRBJ2-7	NA	CAIQVLGEQYF	TGTGCCATTCAAGTCCTGGGCGAGCAGTACTTC
few	16	TRBV28	TRBJ2-4	NA	CASSSRTSPSMIIQYF	TGTGCCAGCAGCTCGAGGACTTCCCCCTCGATGATCATTCAGTACTTC
few	18	TRBV7-2	TRBJ2-7	TRBD2	CASSLGALAGVRPYEQYF	TGTGCCAGCAGCTTAGGTGCCCTAGCGGGAGTCCGACCCTACGAGCAGTACTTC
NA	14	TRBV10-3	TRBJ2-7	NA	CAISESGGGYEQYF	TGTGCCATCAGTGAGTCAGGGGGAGGCTACGAGCAGTACTTC
many	14	TRBV27	TRBJ2-7	TRBD2	CASSTGTSGYEQYF	TGTGCCAGCAGTACTGGGACTAGCGGATACGAGCAGTACTTC
NA	18	TRBV7-9	TRBJ2-7	TRBD2	CASSLGGLAGGPGYEQYF	TGTGCCAGCAGCTTAGGGGGCCTAGCGGGAGGGCCAGGCTACGAGCAGTACTTC
many	16	TRBV12-3/TRBV12-4	TRBJ1-1	NA	CASSLGGAGWNTEAFF	TGTGCCAGCAGTTTAGGGGGGGCGGGGTGGAACACTGAAGCTTTCTTT
NA	13	TRBV27	TRBJ2-7	NA	CASSSGLSYEQCF	TGTGCCAGCAGTTCAGGGTTATCCTACGAGCAGTGCTTC
few	13	TRBV20-1	TRBJ2-7	NA	CSARGPTSYEQYF	TGCAGTGCTAGAGGGCCGACAAGCTACGAGCAGTACTTC
many	13	TRBV5-1	TRBJ2-7	NA	CASSLAVSYEQYF	TGCGCCAGCAGCTTGGCCGTTTCCTACGAGCAGTACTTC
NA	13	TRBV5-5	TRBJ2-5	TRBD2	CASNMGGKETQYF	TGTGCCAGCAACATGGGGGGGAAGGAGACCCAGTACTTC
NA	14	TRBV5-6	TRBJ2-7	TRBD1	CASSFGTGRNEQYF	TGTGCCAGCAGCTTTGGGACAGGGAGGAACGAGCAGTACTTC
many	15	TRBV20-1	TRBJ2-7	TRBD1	CSATHRGVASYEQYF	TGCAGTGCCACTCACAGGGGCGTAGCCTCCTACGAGCAGTACTTC